The 13 T cell receptor beta chains below all came from one sample that was sequenced in a study of long-term antiretroviral therapy in people with HIV. An immunoSEQ assay, version v3.0, was performed at survey level. Sequencing was performed with immunoSEQ multiplex PCR; in TCRdb, only in-frame clones are kept and a portion is missing. This sample has roughly 15,000 clones; about 78% occur once, and the top ten carry less than 15%. Sequenced material: unsorted PBMCs, taken 3.2 to 3.4 years after starting antiretroviral therapy. These receptor sequences come from a middle-aged woman with HIV.

The chain has TRBV12-5 and TRBJ2-3; tentatively, D is TRBD1 or TRBD2 (6 bases each). CDR1 is LGHNT, CDR2 FRNRAP, per germline. CDR3 length: 14 amino acids. The V end was cut by 2 bases, the J end by 4 bases, with 10 bases between. CDR3 sequence reads: CASGLNGGADTQYF. Written as DNA, the CDR3 is TGTGCTAGTGGTTTGAACGGGGGCGCAGATACGCAGTATTTT. Complete variable domain (other parts from reference TRBV12-5 and TRBJ2-3): DARVTQTPRHKVTEMGQEVTMRCQPILGHNTVFWYRQTMMQGLELLAYFRNRAPLDDSGMPKDRFSAEMPDATLATLKIQPSEPRDSAVYFCASGLNGGADTQYFGPGTRLTVL.

CDR3 protein: CASSPPAREHYGYTF. The CDR3 DNA reads as TGTGCCAGCTCACCACCGGCCAGGGAACACTATGGCTACACCTTC. The genes are TRBV18 and TRBJ1-2; maybe TRBD1 (5 bases). Between the trimmed V and J ends, which lost 0 bases and 3 bases, there was a span of 11 bases. Germline loops: CDR1 KGHSH, CDR2 LQKENI. The CDR3 has 15 amino acids.

This rearrangement joins TRBV29-1 to TRBJ2-7; the match to TRBD1 covers 8 bases. Germline CDR1 SQVTM, CDR2 ANQGSEA. Trimming at V came to 6 bases and at J to 2 bases, leaving 21 bases not matched to a gene. The CDR3 loop spans 18 amino acids. The CDR3 region is CSVMSQLPGTGKPYEQYF. Written as DNA, the CDR3 is TGCAGCGTCATGAGTCAACTCCCCGGGACAGGAAAGCCCTACGAGCAGTACTTC.

A few counts support this clone. This rearrangement joins TRBV7-6 to TRBJ1-1; D uncertain. This CDR3 spans 15 amino acids. Germline values: CDR1 SGHVS, CDR2 FNYEAQ. With 0 bases removed from V and 1 base from J, the gap between germline ends came to 9 bases. CDR3 loop: CASSLAEVGNTEAFF. CDR3 DNA sequence: TGTGCCAGCAGCTTAGCGGAGGTCGGGAACACTGAAGCTTTCTTT.

This chain connects TRBV6-1 to TRBJ2-3; 9 bases map to TRBD2. This CDR3 is built from 18 residues. Looked up from germline, CDR1 is MNHNS and CDR2 is SASEGT. Trimming took 0 bases from V and 6 from J; bases not matched to a gene: 13. Written as DNA, the CDR3 is TGTGCCAGCAGTGAAGCGACCATTGCGGGGGGGACTTGGGATACGCAGTATTTT. Its protein product is CASSEATIAGGTWDTQYF.

This clone is categorized as medium-sized (0.01 to 0.1%). The chain joins TRBV7-9 to TRBJ1-1; no reliable D call. CDR3 length: 14 amino acids. CDR1 SEHNR and CDR2 FQNEAQ come from the germline V gene (reference sequence). Trimming shortened V by 5 bases and J by 4 bases, and 14 bases separated the two germline ends. The CDR3 DNA sequence: TGTGCCAGCAGCCCGGGAGGAAGCGTCACTGAAGCTTTCTTT. Translated, it gives CASSPGGSVTEAFF.

This chain links TRBV5-4 with TRBJ2-7; D may be TRBD1 (6 bases). This CDR3 is built from 14 residues. Looked up from germline, CDR1 is SGHNT and CDR2 is YYREEE (reference sequence). Trimming took 2 bases from V and 6 from J, leaving 15 bases between them. The CDR3 region is CASSFGRGHGEQYF. The CDR3, as DNA: TGTGCCAGCAGCTTTGGCAGGGGTCACGGCGAGCAGTACTTC.

This chain links TRBV5-6 with TRBJ2-7; D is possibly TRBD1 or TRBD2 (5 bases each). Germline values: CDR1 SGHDT, CDR2 YYEEEE. The V end lost 2 bases, the J end lost 5 bases, and 17 bases lay between the germline ends. CDR3 length: 15 residues. CDR3 sequence (DNA): TGTGCCAGCAGCTTATTAGGGACCTTCGACCACGAGCAGTACTTC. It codes for CASSLLGTFDHEQYF.

This chain uses TRBV27 with TRBJ2-7, with 9 positions matching TRBD1. The CDR3 covers 14 residues. J was trimmed by 3 bases and V by 5 bases; bases with no gene match: 5. CDR1 and CDR2 (germline): MNHEY, SMNVEV (reference sequence). CDR3 DNA sequence: TGTGCCAGCAGTGTCTCGGGACAGGGCTACGAGCAGTACTTC. It translates to CASSVSGQGYEQYF.

The chain is built from TRBV25-1 and TRBJ1-6; D possibly corresponds to TRBD1 (5 bases). CDR3 size: 15 residues. Trimming cost V 1 base and J 8 bases, with 12 bases left between them. The germline V gene has CDR1 MGHDK and CDR2 SYGVNS. This CDR3 is CASSEWGDPYSPLHF. CDR3 nucleotide sequence: TGTGCCAGCAGTGAATGGGGGGATCCCTATTCACCCCTCCACTTT.

This clone was observed a few times. The CDR3 spells CASSLDGQVQETQYF. CDR3 coding DNA: TGCGCCAGCAGCTTGGACGGACAGGTCCAAGAGACCCAGTACTTC. The chain links TRBV5-1 to TRBJ2-5, with 7 bases fitting TRBD1. J gave up 1 base and V 0 bases, and 3 bases lay outside the gene matches. The germline CDR1 and CDR2 sequences are SGHRS and YFSETQ. CDR3 length: 15 residues.

The CDR3 DNA sequence: TGTGCCAGCAGCCATTACAGGGCGGGGGACACCGGGGAGCTGTTTTTT. It is translated as CASSHYRAGDTGELFF. The V gene is TRBV11-1, the J gene TRBJ2-2, with TRBD2 as a possible D gene (7 bases). V gave up 5 bases and J gave up 3 bases, with 16 bases separating them. CDR1 is SGHAT, CDR2 FQDESV, per germline (reference sequence). CDR3 length: 16 residues.

The chain employs TRBV5-1 and TRBJ1-2; D is uncertain. V lost 0 bases and J lost 4, with 4 bases in between. CDR3 length: 12 amino acids. CDR1 and CDR2 (germline): SGHRS, YFSETQ. The CDR3 DNA reads TGCGCCAGCAGCTTGGGAGTCTATGGCTACACCTTC. The encoded protein is CASSLGVYGYTF.